The clone carrying this T cell receptor beta chain appeared a few times. Individuals aged roughly 18 to 95 years were recruited from fewer than 30 US areas. This specimen belongs to a study of blood T cell repertoires in COVID-19. Overall study: COVID-19 samples collected from the United States, Italy and Spain covered acute and convalescent phases. Sources were T cells, B-cell-depleted T cells, or PBMCs; the material itself was cDNA or gDNA.

TCRdb's copy holds only in-frame clones and misses some; the assay was immunoSEQ multiplex PCR. This sample carries approximately 250,000 clones, around 89% of them seen once, and the ten largest clones take over 4%. CDR1 and CDR2 from the germline V gene are SQVTM and ANQGSEA. The CDR3 sequence is 11 residues long. V was cut by 7 bases and J by 5 bases, with 10 bases left in between. Material for sequencing was PBMCs or T cells enriched from blood (not recorded which). The V gene is TRBV29-1, the J gene TRBJ2-3, with D hard to call. This TCR derives from a woman aged 30 to 39 with acute COVID-19. In DNA form, the CDR3 reads TGCAGCGCTTTGGAGAGAGATACGCAGTATTTT. This codes for CSALERDTQYF.